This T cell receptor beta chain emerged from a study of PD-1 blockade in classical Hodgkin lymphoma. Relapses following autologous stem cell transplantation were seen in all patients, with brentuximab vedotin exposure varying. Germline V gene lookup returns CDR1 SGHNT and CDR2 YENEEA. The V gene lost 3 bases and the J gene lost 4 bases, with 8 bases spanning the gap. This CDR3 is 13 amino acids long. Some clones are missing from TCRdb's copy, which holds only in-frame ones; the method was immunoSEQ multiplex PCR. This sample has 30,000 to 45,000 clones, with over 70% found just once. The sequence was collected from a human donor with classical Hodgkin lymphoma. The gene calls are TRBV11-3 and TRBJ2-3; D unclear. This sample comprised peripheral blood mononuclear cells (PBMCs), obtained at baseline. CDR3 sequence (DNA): TGTGCCAGCAGCTTCGGTCTAGCAGATACGCAGTATTTT. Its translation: CASSFGLADTQYF.